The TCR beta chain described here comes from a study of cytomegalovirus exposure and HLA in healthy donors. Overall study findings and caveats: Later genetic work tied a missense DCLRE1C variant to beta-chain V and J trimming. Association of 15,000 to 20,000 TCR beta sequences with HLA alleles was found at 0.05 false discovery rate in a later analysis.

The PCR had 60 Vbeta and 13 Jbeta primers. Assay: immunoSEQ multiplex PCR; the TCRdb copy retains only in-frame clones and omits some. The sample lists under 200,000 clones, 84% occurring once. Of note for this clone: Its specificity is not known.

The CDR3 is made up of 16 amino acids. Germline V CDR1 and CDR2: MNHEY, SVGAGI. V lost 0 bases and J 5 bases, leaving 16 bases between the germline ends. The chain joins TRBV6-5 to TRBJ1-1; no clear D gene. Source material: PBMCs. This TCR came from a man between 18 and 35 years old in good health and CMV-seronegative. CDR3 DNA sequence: TGTGCCAGCAGTTACTCGATGTCCTGGAGTTATACTGAAGCTTTCTTT. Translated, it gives CASSYSMSWSYTEAFF.